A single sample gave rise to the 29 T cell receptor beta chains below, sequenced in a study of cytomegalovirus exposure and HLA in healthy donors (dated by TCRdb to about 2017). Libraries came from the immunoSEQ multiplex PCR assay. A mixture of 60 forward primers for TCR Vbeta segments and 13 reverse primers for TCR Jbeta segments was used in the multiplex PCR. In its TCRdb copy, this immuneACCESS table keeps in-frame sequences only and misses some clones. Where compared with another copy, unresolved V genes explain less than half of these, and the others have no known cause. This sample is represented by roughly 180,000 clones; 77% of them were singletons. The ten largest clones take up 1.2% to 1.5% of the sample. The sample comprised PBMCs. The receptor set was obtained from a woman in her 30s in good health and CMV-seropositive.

Here the CDR3 reads CASSLLLQSSYNEQFF. The CDR3, as DNA: TGTGCCAGCAGCTTATTGCTACAGTCGTCCTACAATGAGCAGTTCTTC. The chain has TRBV7-3 and TRBJ2-1; no definite D call. The ends were cut back, 2 bases at V and 1 base at J, with 12 bases in the middle. The germline gives CDR1 SGHTA, CDR2 FQGTGA. The CDR3 runs to 16 residues.

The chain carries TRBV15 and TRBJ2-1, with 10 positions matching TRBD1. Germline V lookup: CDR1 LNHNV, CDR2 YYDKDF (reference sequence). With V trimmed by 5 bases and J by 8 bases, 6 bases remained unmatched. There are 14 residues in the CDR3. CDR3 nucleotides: TGTGCCACCAGCGTGACAGGGGGCAGCTATGAGCAGTTCTTC. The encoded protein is CATSVTGGSYEQFF.

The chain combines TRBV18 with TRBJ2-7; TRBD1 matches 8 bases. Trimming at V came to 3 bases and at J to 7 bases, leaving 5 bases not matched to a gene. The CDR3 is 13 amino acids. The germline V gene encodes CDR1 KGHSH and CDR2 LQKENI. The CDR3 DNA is TGTGCCAGCTCACCGCCACAGGGGGTTGAGCAGTACTTC. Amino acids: CASSPPQGVEQYF.

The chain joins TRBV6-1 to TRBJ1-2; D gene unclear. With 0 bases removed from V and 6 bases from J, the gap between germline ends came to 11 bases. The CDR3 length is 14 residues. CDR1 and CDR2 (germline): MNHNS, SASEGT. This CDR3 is CASSEAGRDDGYTF. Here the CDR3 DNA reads TGTGCCAGCAGTGAAGCGGGGAGGGATGATGGCTACACCTTC.

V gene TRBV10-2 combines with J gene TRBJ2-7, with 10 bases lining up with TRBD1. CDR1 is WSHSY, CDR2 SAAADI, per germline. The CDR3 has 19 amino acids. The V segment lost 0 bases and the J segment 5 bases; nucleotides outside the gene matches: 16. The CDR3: CASSESIRGGDRGNHEQYF. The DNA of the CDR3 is TGCGCCAGCAGTGAGTCGATAAGGGGAGGGGACAGGGGAAATCACGAGCAGTACTTC.

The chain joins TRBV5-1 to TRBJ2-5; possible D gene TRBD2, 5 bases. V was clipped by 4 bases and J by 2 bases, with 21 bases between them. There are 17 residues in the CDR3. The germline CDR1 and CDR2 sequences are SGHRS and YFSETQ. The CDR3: CASSMGVDPRGQETQYF. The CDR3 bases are TGCGCCAGCAGCATGGGCGTAGATCCTCGGGGACAAGAGACCCAGTACTTC.

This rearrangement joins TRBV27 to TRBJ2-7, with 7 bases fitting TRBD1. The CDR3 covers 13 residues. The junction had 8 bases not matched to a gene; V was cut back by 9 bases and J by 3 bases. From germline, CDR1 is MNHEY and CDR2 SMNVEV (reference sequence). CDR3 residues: CASGQGEDYEQYF. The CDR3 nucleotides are TGTGCCAGTGGTCAGGGGGAAGACTACGAGCAGTACTTC.

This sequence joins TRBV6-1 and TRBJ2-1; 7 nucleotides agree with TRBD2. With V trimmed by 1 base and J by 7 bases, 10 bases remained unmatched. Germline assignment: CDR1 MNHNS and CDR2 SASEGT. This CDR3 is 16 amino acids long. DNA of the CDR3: TGTGCCAGCAGTGAAGGGGCGGGAGTGCTACTTAATGAGCAGTTCTTC. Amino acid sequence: CASSEGAGVLLNEQFF.

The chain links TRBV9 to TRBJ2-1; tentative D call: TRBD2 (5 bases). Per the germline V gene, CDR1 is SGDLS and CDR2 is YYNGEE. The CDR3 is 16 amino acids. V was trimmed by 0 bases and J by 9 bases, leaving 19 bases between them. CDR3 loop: CASSVGPPAGGSEQFF. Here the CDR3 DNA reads TGTGCCAGCAGCGTAGGACCCCCTGCGGGTGGTAGTGAGCAGTTCTTC. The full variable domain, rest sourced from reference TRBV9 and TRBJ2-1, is DSGVTQTPKHLITATGQRVTLRCSPRSGDLSVYWYQQSLDQGLQFLIQYYNGEERAKGNILERFSAQQFPDLHSELNLSSLELGDSALYFCASSVGPPAGGSEQFFGPGTRLTVL.

CDR3 sequence: CASTSLGGEQYF. Here the CDR3 DNA reads TGTGCCAGCACCAGCTTGGGCGGGGAGCAGTACTTC. The genes are TRBV6-6 and TRBJ2-7; possible D gene TRBD2, 5 bases. Germline lookup yields CDR1 MNHNY and CDR2 SVGAGI (reference sequence). The CDR3 has 12 residues. V was trimmed by 7 bases and J by 7 bases, leaving 14 bases between them.

CDR3 bases: TGTGCCAGCAGGGGCACAGGGGGAGGGGAAAAACTGTTTTTT. This translates into CASRGTGGGEKLFF. The J gene is TRBJ1-4, the V gene TRBV28, with 8 bases lining up with TRBD1. The junction had 8 bases not matched to a gene; V was cut back by 6 bases and J by 8 bases. The CDR3 runs to 14 residues. Germline V CDR1 and CDR2: MDHEN, SYDVKM.

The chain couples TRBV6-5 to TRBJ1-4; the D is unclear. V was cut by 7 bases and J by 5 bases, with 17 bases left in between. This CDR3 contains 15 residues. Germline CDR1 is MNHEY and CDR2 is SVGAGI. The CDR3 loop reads CASKNNQQTNEKLFF. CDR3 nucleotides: TGTGCCAGCAAAAACAACCAGCAGACAAATGAAAAACTGTTTTTT.

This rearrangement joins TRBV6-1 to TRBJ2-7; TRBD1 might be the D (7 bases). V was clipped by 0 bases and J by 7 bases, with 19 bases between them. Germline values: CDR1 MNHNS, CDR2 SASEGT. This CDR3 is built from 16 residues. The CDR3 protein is CASSEAAGGLHREQYF. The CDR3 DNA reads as TGTGCCAGCAGTGAAGCTGCAGGGGGGTTACACCGAGAGCAGTACTTC.

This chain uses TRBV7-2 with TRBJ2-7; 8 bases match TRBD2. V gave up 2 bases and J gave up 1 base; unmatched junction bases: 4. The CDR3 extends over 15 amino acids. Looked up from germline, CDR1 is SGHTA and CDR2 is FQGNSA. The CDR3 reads CASSLTSGLSYEQYF. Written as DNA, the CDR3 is TGTGCCAGCAGCTTAACTAGCGGTCTTTCCTACGAGCAGTACTTC.

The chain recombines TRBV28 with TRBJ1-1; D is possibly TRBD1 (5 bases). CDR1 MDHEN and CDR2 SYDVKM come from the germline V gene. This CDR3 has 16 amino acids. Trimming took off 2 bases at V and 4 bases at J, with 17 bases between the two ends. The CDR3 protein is CASSLPQGSGSTEAFF. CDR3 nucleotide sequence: TGTGCCAGCAGTTTACCCCAGGGATCCGGAAGCACTGAAGCTTTCTTT.

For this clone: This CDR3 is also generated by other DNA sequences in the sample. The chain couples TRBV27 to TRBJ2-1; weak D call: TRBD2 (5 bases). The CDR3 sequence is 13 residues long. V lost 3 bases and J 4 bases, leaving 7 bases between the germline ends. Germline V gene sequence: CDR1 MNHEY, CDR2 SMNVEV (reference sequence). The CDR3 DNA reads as TGTGCCAGCAGTTTTGGGAGTTACAATGAGCAGTTCTTC. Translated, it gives CASSFGSYNEQFF.

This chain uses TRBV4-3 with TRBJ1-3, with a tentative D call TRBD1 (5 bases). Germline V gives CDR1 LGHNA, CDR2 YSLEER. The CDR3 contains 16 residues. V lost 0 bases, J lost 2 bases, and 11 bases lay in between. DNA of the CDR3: TGCGCCAGCAGCCAAGATAGGGAGGGGACTGGAAACACCATATATTTT. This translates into CASSQDREGTGNTIYF.

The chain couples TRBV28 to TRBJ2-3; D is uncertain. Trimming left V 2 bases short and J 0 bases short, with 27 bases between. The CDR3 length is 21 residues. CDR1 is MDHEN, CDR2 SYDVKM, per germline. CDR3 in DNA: TGTGCCAGCAGTTTACGAAGAATCTATACATCAGGTGCCCCTAGCACAGATACGCAGTATTTT. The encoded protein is CASSLRRIYTSGAPSTDTQYF.

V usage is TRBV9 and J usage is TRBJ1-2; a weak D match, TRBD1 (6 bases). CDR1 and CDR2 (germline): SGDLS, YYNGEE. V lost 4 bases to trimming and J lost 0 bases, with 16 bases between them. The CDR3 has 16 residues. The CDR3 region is CASSNRPTGSNYGYTF. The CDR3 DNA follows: TGTGCCAGCAGCAACCGGCCGACAGGATCTAACTATGGCTACACCTTC.

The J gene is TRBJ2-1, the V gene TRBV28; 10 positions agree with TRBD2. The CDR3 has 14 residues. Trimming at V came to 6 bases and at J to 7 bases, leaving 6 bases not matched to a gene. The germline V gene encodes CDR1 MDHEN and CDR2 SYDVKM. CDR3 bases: TGTGCCAGCAGACCGGGACTAGCGATGAATGAGCAGTTCTTC. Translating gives CASRPGLAMNEQFF.

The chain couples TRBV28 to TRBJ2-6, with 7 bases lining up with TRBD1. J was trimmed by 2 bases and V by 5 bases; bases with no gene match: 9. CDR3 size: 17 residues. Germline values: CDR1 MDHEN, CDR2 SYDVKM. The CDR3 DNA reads TGTGCCAGCAGTCCCGAACAGGGGCAGCCTGGGGCCAACGTCCTGACTTTC. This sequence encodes CASSPEQGQPGANVLTF.

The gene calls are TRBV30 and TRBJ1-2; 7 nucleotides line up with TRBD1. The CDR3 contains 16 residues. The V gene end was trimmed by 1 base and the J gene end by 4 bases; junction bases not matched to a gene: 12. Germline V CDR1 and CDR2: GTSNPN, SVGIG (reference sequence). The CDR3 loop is CAWSGPETGTGYGYTF. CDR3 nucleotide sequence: TGTGCCTGGAGTGGGCCCGAGACAGGGACGGGCTATGGCTACACCTTC.

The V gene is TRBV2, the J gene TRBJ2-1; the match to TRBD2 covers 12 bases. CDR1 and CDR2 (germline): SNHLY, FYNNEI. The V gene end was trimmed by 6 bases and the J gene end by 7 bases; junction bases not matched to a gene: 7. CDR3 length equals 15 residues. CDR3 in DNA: TGTGCCAGCAGCCCGACTAGCGGGAGTGTGAATGAGCAGTTCTTC. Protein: CASSPTSGSVNEQFF.

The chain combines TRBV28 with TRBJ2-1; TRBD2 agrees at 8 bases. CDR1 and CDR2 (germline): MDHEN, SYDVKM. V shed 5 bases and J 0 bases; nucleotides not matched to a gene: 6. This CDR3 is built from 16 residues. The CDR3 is CASSPVREASYNEQFF. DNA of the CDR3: TGTGCCAGCAGTCCCGTGCGGGAGGCCTCCTACAATGAGCAGTTCTTC.

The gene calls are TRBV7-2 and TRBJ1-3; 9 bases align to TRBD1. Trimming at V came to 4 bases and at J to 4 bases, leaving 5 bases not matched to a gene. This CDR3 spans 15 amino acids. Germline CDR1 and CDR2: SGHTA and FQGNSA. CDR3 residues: CASSSLGQGGNTIYF. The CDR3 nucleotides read TGTGCCAGCAGCTCCCTCGGACAGGGGGGAAACACCATATATTTT.

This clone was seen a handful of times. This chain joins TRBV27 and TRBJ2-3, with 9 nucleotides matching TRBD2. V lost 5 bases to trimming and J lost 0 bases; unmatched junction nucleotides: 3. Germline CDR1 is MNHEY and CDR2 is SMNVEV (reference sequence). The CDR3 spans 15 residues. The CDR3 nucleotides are TGTGCCAGCAGTAAGACTAGCGGAAGCACAGATACGCAGTATTTT. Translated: CASSKTSGSTDTQYF.

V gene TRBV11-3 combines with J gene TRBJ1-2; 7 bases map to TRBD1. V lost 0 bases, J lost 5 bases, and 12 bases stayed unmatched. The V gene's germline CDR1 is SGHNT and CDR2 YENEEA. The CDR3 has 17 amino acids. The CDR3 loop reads CASSLDPQGDSFYGYTF. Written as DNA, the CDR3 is TGTGCCAGCAGCTTAGATCCGCAGGGGGACTCATTTTATGGCTACACCTTC.

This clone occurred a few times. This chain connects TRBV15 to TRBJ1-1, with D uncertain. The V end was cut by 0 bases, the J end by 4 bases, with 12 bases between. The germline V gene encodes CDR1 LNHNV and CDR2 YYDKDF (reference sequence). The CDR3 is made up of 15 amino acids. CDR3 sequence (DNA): TGTGCCACCAGCAGAGATCAGCCCGGGGTCACTGAAGCTTTCTTT. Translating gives CATSRDQPGVTEAFF.

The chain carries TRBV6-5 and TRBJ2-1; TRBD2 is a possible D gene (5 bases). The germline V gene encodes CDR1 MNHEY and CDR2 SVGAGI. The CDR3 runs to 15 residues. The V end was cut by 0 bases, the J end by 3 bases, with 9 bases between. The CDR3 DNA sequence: TGTGCCAGCAGTTACTCAGAACTAGTCTACAATGAGCAGTTCTTC. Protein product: CASSYSELVYNEQFF.